This TCR beta chain is from a study of T cell repertoires in cytomegalovirus infection. Study context: Public TCR beta signature analysis indicated the presence of both CMV infection and matching HLA type. Overall study results and limits: Identification of carriers of CMV plus the relevant HLA was performed using cumulative public TCR beta family frequency. Ex vivo responses were dominated by HLA-C-restricted CMV-specific TCR beta clonotypes.

To note about this clonotype: Its cognate antigen is unknown.

The CDR3 covers 14 residues. Unmatched junction bases numbered 3, after V lost 6 bases and J lost 5 bases. Germline V CDR1 and CDR2: DFQATT, SNEGSKA (reference sequence). TCRdb analysed the reads with MiXCR anew, one entry per CDR3 protein. The sample lists roughly 300,000 distinct CDR3 sequences; about 25% were seen once. The sequence derives from a human donor in good health (CMV status not recorded). Some clones in this sample may be carry-over from other donors' samples. Input material: PBMCs. This chain joins TRBV20-1 and TRBJ2-1; 14 positions match TRBD2. CDR3 loop: CSAGLAGGDNEQFF. The CDR3 DNA reads as TGCAGTGCCGGACTAGCGGGAGGAGACAATGAGCAGTTCTTC.